The text below deals with one T cell receptor (beta chain). Its antigen is currently not known. Within one base of it there is no much larger clone, and no base qualities were kept. The data are from a study of a mutant IDH1 vaccine in newly diagnosed glioma (dated by TCRdb to the early 2020s). About the full investigation: In the chemotherapy-containing groups, vaccination started alongside temozolomide cycles, whereas in patients who had radiotherapy alone it started 4-6 weeks after radiotherapy. Visit V12 was the week-35 safety follow-up and visit V13 was the week-47 end of study. The roughly 30 treated patients were approximately 62% male and around 40% female, with a mean age of approximately 38 years. Before enrollment, patients had received standard therapy of radiotherapy alone, temozolomide alone, or radiochemotherapy with temozolomide; most received the combination. For exploratory analyses, roughly 25 treated patients had longitudinal TCRB deep sequencing done wherever samples were available. Peripheral blood samples were drawn at six visits, namely V03 (baseline), V05, V07, V10, V12 and V13. Here is what the overall study found, with its caveats: Immune responses induced by the vaccine were seen in roughly 95% of patients across multiple MHC alleles. PBMC samples for TCRB deep sequencing were selected based on availability. The authors stated that sample limitations prevented analyses of patient blood samples from being reproduced. Pseudoprogression seemed to be unrelated to changes in the top peripheral T cell clonotypes found by TCRB sequencing.

Relative to germline, V is missing 3 bases and J is missing 1 base, with 6 bases of the junction outside any gene match. The CDR3 covers 17 residues, taking in both the cysteine and the phenylalanine. The sequence is cut down to CDR3 DNA, 51 bases in frame from base 1. From the germline V gene (reference sequence), CDR1 is PRHDT and CDR2 is FYEKMQ. The time point label here, explained by the study, means: week 35, safety follow-up. Each vaccine dose was 300 ug of a 20-mer mutant IDH1 peptide in Montanide, given subcutaneously with topical imiquimod. Patients received eight vaccinations in weeks 1, 3, 5, 7, 11, 15, 19 and 23, corresponding to visits V03 through V10. All donors had newly diagnosed IDH1-mutant astrocytomas of WHO grade 3 or 4 that showed loss of nuclear ATRX. The samples were drawn from NOA16, a multicentre, single-arm, open-label phase I trial in Germany that tested a mutant IDH1 peptide vaccine in humans for the first time. The DNeasy Blood and Tissue Kit was used to extract genomic DNA from EDTA blood for TCRB sequencing.

Library creation used the immunoSEQ multiplex PCR assay. Following the manufacturer's protocol, the hsTCRB Kit was used to amplify rearranged TCR beta chain sequences. Sequencing of TCRB libraries was carried out on an Illumina MiSeq. The authors' pipeline ran thus. The kit vendor's proprietary platform handled demultiplexing, trimming and gene mapping. Here the immuneACCESS table is served through TCRdb, limited to in-frame sequences with V and J called. Missing clones are a known gap in these copies; in checked studies unresolved V genes cover under half, and the rest lacks a known reason. V and J calls and clone size come straight from that table; D and trimming were deduced from the DNA. For this sample the table gives about 48,000 clones, of which 65% to 85% were detected only once. The leading ten clones occupy 5.5% to 8.5% of the sample.

The TCR sequence derives from a man aged 40-49 years with glioma. The rearranged chain carries TRBV13 and TRBJ2-6, and TRBD1 aligns with 7 junction nucleotides. This sample comprised PBMCs, obtained from a glioma patient whose treatment included an IDH1 peptide vaccine. CDR3 sequence: CASSFGTALSGANVLTF. The nucleotides read TGTGCCAGCAGCTTTGGGACAGCTCTGTCTGGGGCCAACGTCCTGACTTTC.